The 23 T cell receptor beta chains listed next were all sequenced from one sample in a study of blood T cells in healthy people across ages. Through a sample-barcoded 5' primer and a J-beta primer mix, a second PCR was run for about 6 to 12 cycles. In TCRdb, the 5' RACE reads were re-called with MiXCR into one record per CDR3 protein. Of 1.5 million to 2 million distinct CDR3 sequences in the sample, around 50% were seen once. The specimen sequenced was blood. These receptors all come from a woman aged 40 to 55 in good health.

The rearrangement uses TRBV15 and TRBJ1-2; possible D gene TRBD1, 5 bases. There are 15 residues in the CDR3. Between the trimmed V and J ends, which lost 1 base and 8 bases, there was a span of 17 bases. CDR1 and CDR2 (germline): LNHNV, YYDKDF (reference sequence). CDR3 residues: CATSRVNRLGGGYTF. The CDR3 bases are TGTGCCACCAGCAGAGTGAACAGGCTAGGCGGAGGCTACACCTTC.

The chain is built from TRBV20-1 and TRBJ2-4; D call uncertain. Matching the DNA end better, TRBJ2-7 makes the J call doubtful. This CDR3 has 12 amino acids. Per germline, CDR1 DFQATT and CDR2 SNEGSKA (reference sequence). Here the CDR3 reads CSARPDDREQYF. The CDR3 nucleotides are TGCAGTGCTAGACCGGACGATCGCGAGCAGTACTTC.

A few counts support this clonotype. The CDR3 DNA follows: TGTGCCATCAGTGACGGACAGTCTGGTGGCTACACCTTC. It specifies CAISDGQSGGYTF. The rearrangement joins TRBV10-3 to TRBJ1-2, with D tentatively TRBD1 (6 bases). The ends were cut back, 3 bases at V and 7 bases at J, with 12 bases in the middle. The CDR3 totals 13 residues. CDR1 is ENHRY, CDR2 SYGVKD, per germline.

On this clonotype: Its ends do not fully match the called genes, so a read error is possible. This CDR3 reads CASSYCSTAEYNEQFF. CDR3 nucleotide sequence: TGCGCCAGCAGTTACTGCTCAACGGCGGAATACAATGAGCAGTTCTTC. The chain carries TRBV6-5 and TRBJ2-1; D is undetermined. CDR1 is MNHEY and CDR2 is SVGAGI in the germline V gene. This CDR3 has 16 residues.

This clonotype is a singleton in its sample. The chain is built from TRBV6-2 or TRBV6-3 and TRBJ2-1; 7 bases match TRBD1. Germline trimming cut 2 bases from V and 9 bases from J; bases unmatched to any gene: 7. This CDR3 region has 14 residues. The germline V gene encodes CDR1 MNHEY and CDR2 SVGEGT. The CDR3 here is CASSYVEGGPEQFF. The DNA for the CDR3 is TGTGCCAGCAGTTACGTCGAAGGGGGCCCTGAGCAGTTCTTC.

This chain uses TRBV6-1 with TRBJ2-1, with 13 bases lining up with TRBD2. The J call could be wrong; TRBJ2-7 is a better fit for the DNA end. The CDR3 totals 19 residues. Germline V gene lookup returns CDR1 MNHNS and CDR2 SASEGT. CDR3 region: CASSRLAGGRYSSYNEQYF. CDR3 DNA sequence: TGTGCCAGCAGCCGACTAGCGGGGGGTCGCTACAGCTCCTACAATGAGCAGTACTTC.

This chain uses TRBV28 with TRBJ2-5; 7 nucleotides align to TRBD1. TRBJ2-7 explains the end of the DNA better; the J call may be wrong. Germline loops: CDR1 MDHEN, CDR2 SYDVKM. There are 15 residues in the CDR3. The CDR3 region is CASSSRDRPQAEQYF. CDR3 nucleotides: TGTGCCAGCAGTTCCAGGGACAGACCCCAAGCCGAGCAGTACTTC.

This clonotype appeared a single time. The chain couples TRBV7-2 to TRBJ1-1; no reliable D call. The CDR3 has 12 amino acids. Germline V CDR1 and CDR2: SGHTA, FQGNSA. V was shortened by 5 bases and J by 10 bases, with 14 bases between the two germline ends. CDR3 DNA sequence: TGTGCCAGCAGCACATGGACCTCTGCAGCTTTCTTT. This codes for CASSTWTSAAFF.

This clonotype was seen more than once but under ten times. The V gene is TRBV2, the J gene TRBJ2-7; possibly TRBD1 for D (5 bases). Germline V CDR1 and CDR2: SNHLY, FYNNEI. The CDR3 is made up of 11 amino acids. Trimming removed 5 bases from V and 6 bases from J, with 8 bases in between. The CDR3 reads CASSTGPEQYF. CDR3 bases: TGTGCCAGCAGTACAGGTCCCGAGCAGTACTTC.

This clonotype appeared a few times. V is TRBV7-8 and J is TRBJ2-1; 7 bases line up with TRBD1. The CDR3 sequence is 12 residues long. CDR1 SGHVS and CDR2 FQNEAQ come from the germline V gene. Trimming cost V 3 bases and J 10 bases; bases outside gene matches: 3. The CDR3 sequence: CASSLSTGEQFF. In nucleotides, the CDR3 is TGTGCCAGCAGCTTGTCGACAGGGGAGCAGTTCTTC.

This chain joins TRBV5-6 and TRBJ1-5, with 7 bases identical to TRBD1. V trimming: 4 bases; J trimming: 2 bases; junction bases outside the gene matches: 9. The CDR3 spans 16 residues. The germline V gene has CDR1 SGHDT and CDR2 YYEEEE. This CDR3 reads CASSHRRGDRNQPQHF. CDR3 in DNA: TGTGCCAGCAGCCACCGCAGGGGGGACCGCAATCAGCCCCAGCATTTT.

This sequence joins TRBV20-1 and TRBJ1-5; D gene ambiguous. The ends were cut back, 4 bases at V and 5 bases at J, with 6 bases in the middle. Looked up from germline, CDR1 is DFQATT and CDR2 is SNEGSKA (reference sequence). This CDR3 has 11 amino acids. As DNA, the CDR3 is TGCAGTGCTACCCTAGATCAGCCCCAGCATTTT. Its translation: CSATLDQPQHF.

The chain couples TRBV27 to TRBJ2-3; TRBD1 aligns across 9 bases. The length of the CDR3 is 15 residues. Germline loops: CDR1 MNHEY, CDR2 SMNVEV (reference sequence). V was clipped by 3 bases and J by 5 bases; unmatched bases: 6. CDR3 DNA: TGTGCCAGCAGTTTGCGGGACAGGGAGGTAGATACGCAGTATTTT. This codes for CASSLRDREVDTQYF.

In its sample, this clonotype was seen a few times. The CDR3 DNA follows: TGTGCCAGCAGCTTAGATCAGGGATCAGGCAAAAACATTCAGTACTTC. This encodes CASSLDQGSGKNIQYF. The J gene is TRBJ2-4, the V gene TRBV7-8, with D perhaps TRBD1 (5 bases). The germline V and J ends were trimmed by 1 base and 3 bases, with 13 bases remaining between them. Germline CDR1 is SGHVS and CDR2 is FQNEAQ. The CDR3 totals 16 residues.

This clonotype was seen only once. The chain uses TRBV27 and TRBJ2-4, with D possibly TRBD1 on 5 matching bases. The J call may be wrong; the DNA end is better matched by TRBJ2-7. Germline values: CDR1 MNHEY, CDR2 SMNVEV (reference sequence). The CDR3 runs 15 residues. The CDR3 spells CASSLSNVGAGEQYF. The CDR3 coding sequence is TGTGCCAGCAGTTTATCGAACGTAGGGGCTGGCGAGCAGTACTTC.

CDR3: CASSYDPGQGGLYGYTF. CDR3 sequence (DNA): TGTGCCAGCAGTTACGACCCGGGACAGGGAGGCCTTTATGGCTACACCTTC. The chain links TRBV6-5 to TRBJ1-2, with 9 positions matching TRBD1. The CDR3 covers 17 residues. Germline V gives CDR1 MNHEY, CDR2 SVGAGI. V shed 2 bases and J 5 bases; nucleotides not matched to a gene: 12.

V is TRBV7-8 and J is TRBJ2-2; TRBD1 agrees at 9 bases. This CDR3 region has 16 residues. In germline, CDR1 is SGHVS, CDR2 FQNEAQ. The V segment lost 4 bases and the J segment 1 base; nucleotides outside the gene matches: 4. Here the CDR3 DNA reads TGTGCCAGCAGCTCATCGGGACAGGGGAACACCGGGGAGCTGTTTTTT. It translates to CASSSSGQGNTGELFF. Variable domain in full (rest from reference TRBV7-8 and TRBJ2-2): GAGVSQSPRYKVAKRGQDVALRCDPISGHVSLFWYQQALGQGPEFLTYFQNEAQLDKSGLPSDRFFAERPEGSVSTLKIQRTQQEDSAVYLCASSSSGQGNTGELFFGEGSRLTVL.

The chain uses TRBV12-3 or TRBV12-4 and TRBJ2-2; 7 positions agree with TRBD1. CDR3 length equals 13 residues. The trim removed 7 bases at V and 6 bases at J, leaving 5 bases unmatched. CDR3 nucleotides: TGTGCCAGCACCCTGACAGGGCCCGGGGAGCTGTTTTTT. It specifies CASTLTGPGELFF.

The V gene is TRBV5-1, the J gene TRBJ2-2, with D perhaps matching TRBD1 (6 bases). V gave up 5 bases and J gave up 4 bases, with 15 bases separating them. The CDR3 loop spans 15 amino acids. Germline loops: CDR1 SGHRS, CDR2 YFSETQ. The CDR3 loop reads CASRRTAQLTGELFF. The CDR3 DNA reads TGCGCCAGCAGACGGACAGCCCAGCTCACCGGGGAGCTGTTTTTT.

This clonotype was seen more than once but under ten times. The chain uses TRBV3-1 and TRBJ2-5; D is possibly TRBD2 (5 bases). V was trimmed by 0 bases and J by 1 base, leaving 12 bases between them. The CDR3 covers 16 residues. Germline CDR1 reads LGHDT; CDR2 reads YNNKEL (reference sequence). The CDR3, as DNA: TGTGCCAGCAGCCAAGAGGTCCTAGCCTTCCAAGAGACCCAGTACTTC. The encoded protein is CASSQEVLAFQETQYF.

This clonotype occurred a few times. This sequence joins TRBV7-2 and TRBJ2-6; perhaps TRBD1 as D (5 bases). The V and J ends lost 5 bases and 2 bases respectively, with 13 bases between them. This CDR3 contains 16 residues. The germline V gene encodes CDR1 SGHTA and CDR2 FQGNSA. The CDR3 region is CASSPLLGPGANVLTF. CDR3 nucleotide sequence: TGTGCCAGCAGCCCCCTCCTGGGGCCTGGGGCCAACGTCCTGACTTTC.

J is TRBJ2-1 and V is TRBV11-1; 7 bases fit TRBD2. CDR3 length equals 17 residues. The germline V gene encodes CDR1 SGHAT and CDR2 FQDESV (reference sequence). Germline trimming cut 5 bases from V and 8 bases from J; bases unmatched to any gene: 18. This chain's CDR3 is CASSTRGAGKFIDEQFF. The CDR3 coding sequence is TGTGCCAGCAGCACGAGAGGAGCGGGGAAATTTATCGATGAGCAGTTCTTC.

Details on this clonotype: Sequence at one end of the junction differs from germline and may be a read error. The chain joins TRBV7-2 to TRBJ2-4, with D uncertain. The CDR3 loop spans 16 amino acids. CDR1 is SGHTA, CDR2 FQGNSA, per germline. CDR3 residues: CDSSTSAGAAKNIQYF. The DNA for the CDR3 is TGTGACAGCAGTACAAGCGCAGGAGCAGCCAAAAACATTCAGTACTTC.